This TCR beta chain stems from a study of ipilimumab plus nivolumab after autologous stem cell transplantation. Study in general: A median of 8 nivolumab and roughly 5 ipilimumab doses were given. Myeloma cases were transplant-naive high-risk or relapsed within 3 years post first autologous transplant.

Produced via immunoSEQ multiplex PCR; TCRdb's table is partial and in-frame only. The table shows 6,000 to 6,500 clones, with approximately 90% occurring only once. Study-wide results and caveats: Authors suggest TCR repertoire, Treg phenotype and gut microbiota support further study.

Ipilimumab, 1 mg/kg, started 14 to 28 days after autologous transplant. With regard to this clone: Its antigen is undetermined.

The CDR3 runs to 14 residues. The V gene's germline CDR1 is SGDLS and CDR2 YYNGEE. Trimming took off 3 bases at V and 5 bases at J, with 14 bases between the two ends. The input for sequencing was PBMCs, taken in a trial of ipilimumab plus nivolumab as post-transplant consolidation. This rearrangement joins TRBV9 to TRBJ1-1; no clear D gene. The receptor's source is a female donor with multiple myeloma. CDR3 protein: CASSAGTRGTEAFF. The CDR3, as DNA: TGTGCCAGCAGCGCGGGAACCCGGGGTACTGAAGCTTTCTTT.